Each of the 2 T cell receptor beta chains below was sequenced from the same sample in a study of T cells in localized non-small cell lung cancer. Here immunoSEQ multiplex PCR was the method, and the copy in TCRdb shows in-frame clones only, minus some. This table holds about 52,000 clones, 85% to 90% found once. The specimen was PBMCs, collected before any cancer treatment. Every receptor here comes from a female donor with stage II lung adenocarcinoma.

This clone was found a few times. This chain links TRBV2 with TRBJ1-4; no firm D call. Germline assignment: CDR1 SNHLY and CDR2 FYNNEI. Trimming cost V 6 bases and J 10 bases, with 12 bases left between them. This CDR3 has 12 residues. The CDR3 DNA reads TGTGCCAGCAGGCGGGTCACGGGAAAACTGTTTTTT. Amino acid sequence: CASRRVTGKLFF. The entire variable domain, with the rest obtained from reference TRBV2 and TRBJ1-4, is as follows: EPEVTQTPSHQVTQMGQEVILRCVPISNHLYFYWYRQILGQKVEFLVSFYNNEISEKSEIFDDQFSVERPDGSNFTLKIRSTKLEDSAMYFCASRRVTGKLFFGSGTQLSVL.

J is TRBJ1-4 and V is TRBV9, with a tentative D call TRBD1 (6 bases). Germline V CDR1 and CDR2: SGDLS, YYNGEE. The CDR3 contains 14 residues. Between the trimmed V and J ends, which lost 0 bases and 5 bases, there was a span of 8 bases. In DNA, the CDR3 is TGTGCCAGCAGCGTAGGCAGGGGAAATGAAAAACTGTTTTTT. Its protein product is CASSVGRGNEKLFF.